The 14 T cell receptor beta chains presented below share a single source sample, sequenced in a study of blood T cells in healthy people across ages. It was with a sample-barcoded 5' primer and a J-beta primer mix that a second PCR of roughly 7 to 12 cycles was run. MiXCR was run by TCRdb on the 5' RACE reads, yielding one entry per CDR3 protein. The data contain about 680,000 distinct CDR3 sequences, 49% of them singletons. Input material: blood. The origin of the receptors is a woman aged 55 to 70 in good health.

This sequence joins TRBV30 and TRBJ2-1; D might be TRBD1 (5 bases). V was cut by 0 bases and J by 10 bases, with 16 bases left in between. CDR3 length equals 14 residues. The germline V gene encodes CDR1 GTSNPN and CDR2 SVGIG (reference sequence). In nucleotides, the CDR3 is TGTGCCTGGAGTGTAGGGCAGGGAAAGAACGAGCAGTTCTTC. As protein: CAWSVGQGKNEQFF.

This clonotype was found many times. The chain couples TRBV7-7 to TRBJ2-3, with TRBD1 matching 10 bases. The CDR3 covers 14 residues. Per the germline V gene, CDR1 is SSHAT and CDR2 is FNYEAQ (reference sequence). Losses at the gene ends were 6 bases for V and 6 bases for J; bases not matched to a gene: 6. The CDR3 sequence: CASSRTGGSDTQYF. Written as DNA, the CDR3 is TGTGCCAGCAGTCGGACAGGGGGATCGGATACGCAGTATTTT.

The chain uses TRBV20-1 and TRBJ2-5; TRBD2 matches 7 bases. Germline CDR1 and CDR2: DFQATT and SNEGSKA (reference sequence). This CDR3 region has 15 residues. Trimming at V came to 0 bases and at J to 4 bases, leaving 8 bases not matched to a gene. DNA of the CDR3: TGCAGTGCTAGAGATTTTCAAGCGGGGCCAGAGACCCAGTACTTC. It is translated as CSARDFQAGPETQYF.

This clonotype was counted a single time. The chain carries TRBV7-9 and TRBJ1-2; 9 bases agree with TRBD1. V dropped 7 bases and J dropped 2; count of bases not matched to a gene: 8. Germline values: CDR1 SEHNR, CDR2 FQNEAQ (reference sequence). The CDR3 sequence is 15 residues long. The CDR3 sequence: CASIKPGQGNYGYTF. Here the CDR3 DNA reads TGTGCCAGCATCAAGCCGGGACAGGGAAACTATGGCTACACCTTC.

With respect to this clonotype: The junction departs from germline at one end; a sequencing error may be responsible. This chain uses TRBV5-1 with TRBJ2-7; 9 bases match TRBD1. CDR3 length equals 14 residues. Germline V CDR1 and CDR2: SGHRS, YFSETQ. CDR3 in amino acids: CASSFGQGHYEQSF. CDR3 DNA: TGCGCCAGCAGCTTCGGACAGGGGCATTACGAGCAGTCCTTC.

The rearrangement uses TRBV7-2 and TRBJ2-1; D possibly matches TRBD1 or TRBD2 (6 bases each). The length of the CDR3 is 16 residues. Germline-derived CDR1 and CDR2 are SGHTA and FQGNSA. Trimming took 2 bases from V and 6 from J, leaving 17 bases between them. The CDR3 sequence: CASSLRGARKSNEQFF. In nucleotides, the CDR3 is TGTGCCAGCAGCTTAAGGGGGGCTAGAAAAAGCAATGAGCAGTTCTTC.

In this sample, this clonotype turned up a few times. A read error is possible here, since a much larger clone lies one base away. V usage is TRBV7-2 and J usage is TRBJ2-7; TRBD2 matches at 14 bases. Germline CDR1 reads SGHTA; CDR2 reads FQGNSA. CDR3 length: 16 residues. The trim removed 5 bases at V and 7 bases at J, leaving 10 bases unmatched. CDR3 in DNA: TGTGCCAGCAGCCCGAGGGGGACTAGCGGGAGCAATGAGCAGTACTTC. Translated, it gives CASSPRGTSGSNEQYF.

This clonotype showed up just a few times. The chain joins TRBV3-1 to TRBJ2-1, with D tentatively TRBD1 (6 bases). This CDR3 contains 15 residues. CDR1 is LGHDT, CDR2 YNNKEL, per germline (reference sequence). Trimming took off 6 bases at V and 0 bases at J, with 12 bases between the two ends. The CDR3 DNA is TGTGCCAGCAGGAGGGACACTAACTCCTACAATGAGCAGTTCTTC. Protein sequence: CASRRDTNSYNEQFF.

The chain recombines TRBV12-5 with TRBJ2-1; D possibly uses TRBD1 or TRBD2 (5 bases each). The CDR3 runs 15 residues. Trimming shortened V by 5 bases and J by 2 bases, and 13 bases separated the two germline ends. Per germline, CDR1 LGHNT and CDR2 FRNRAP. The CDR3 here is CASGGDVPPYNEQFF. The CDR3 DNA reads TGTGCTAGTGGTGGGGACGTCCCTCCCTACAATGAGCAGTTCTTC.

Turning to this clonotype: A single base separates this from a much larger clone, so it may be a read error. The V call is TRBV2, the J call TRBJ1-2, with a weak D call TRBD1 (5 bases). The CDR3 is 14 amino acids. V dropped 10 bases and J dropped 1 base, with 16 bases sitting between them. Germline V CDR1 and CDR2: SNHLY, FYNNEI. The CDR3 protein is CANSPGRLNYGYTF. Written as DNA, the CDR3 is TGTGCCAACAGCCCGGGACGGCTTAACTATGGCTACACCTTC.

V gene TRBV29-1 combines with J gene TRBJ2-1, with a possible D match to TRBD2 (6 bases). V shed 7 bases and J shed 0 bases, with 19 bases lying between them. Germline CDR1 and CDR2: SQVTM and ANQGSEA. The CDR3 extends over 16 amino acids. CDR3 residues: CSGTGGFSSSYNEQFF. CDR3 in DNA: TGCAGCGGAACCGGGGGATTCTCATCCTCCTACAATGAGCAGTTCTTC.

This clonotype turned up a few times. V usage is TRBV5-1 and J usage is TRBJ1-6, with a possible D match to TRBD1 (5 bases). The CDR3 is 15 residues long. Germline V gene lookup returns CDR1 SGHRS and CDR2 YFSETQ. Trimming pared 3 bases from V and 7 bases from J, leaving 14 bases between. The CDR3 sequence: CASSSGPSGNSPLHF. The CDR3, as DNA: TGCGCCAGCAGCTCGGGACCGAGCGGCAATTCACCCCTCCACTTT.

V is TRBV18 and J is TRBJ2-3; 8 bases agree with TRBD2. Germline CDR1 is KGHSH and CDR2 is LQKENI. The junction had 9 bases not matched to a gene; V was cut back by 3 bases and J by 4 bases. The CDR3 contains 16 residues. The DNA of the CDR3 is TGTGCCAGCTCACCCCGGACTAGCTCTTTCGCAGATACGCAGTATTTT. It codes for CASSPRTSSFADTQYF.

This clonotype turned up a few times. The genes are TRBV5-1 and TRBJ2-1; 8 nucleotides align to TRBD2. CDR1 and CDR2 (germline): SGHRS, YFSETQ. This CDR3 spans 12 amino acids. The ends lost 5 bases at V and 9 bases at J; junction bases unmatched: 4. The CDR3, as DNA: TGCGCCAGCAGTCGGGAGGGGTTTGAGCAGTTCTTC. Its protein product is CASSREGFEQFF.